The 22 T cell receptor beta chains reported below all come from one sample, sequenced in a study of CD8+ T cells in alopecia areata (dated by TCRdb to 2016 to 2019). Receptors were amplified or captured by the immunoSEQ multiplex PCR assay. RNA was extracted from all samples and reverse transcribed into cDNA, which served as template for TCR sequencing. TCRdb limited this immuneACCESS table to in-frame rearrangements with V and J called. A share of clones is missing; checked studies link under half to unresolved V genes, and the rest is unexplained. The table puts about 3,600 clones in this sample, none counted just once. 30% to 40% of the sample belongs to the ten largest clones. Pooled mouse cutaneous lymph node cells were stained for CD4, CD8alpha, NKG2D, NKG2ACE and other markers, then sorted on a BD Influx. The material sequenced was CD8+ T cells sorted from a lymph node. The receptors here all came from a C3H/HeJ mouse with alopecia areata. This strain of mice has MHC haplotype H2-k.

This clone has ten or more counts. Mouse gene names and germline throughout. The CDR3 is cut off 4 residues early in the read; its end comes from the germline J gene. J is TRBJ2-7 and V is TRBV31; 8 bases are a match to TRBD2. Germline V CDR1 and CDR2: GKSSPN, SITVG. The junction had 2 bases not matched to a gene; V was cut back by 1 base and J by 0 bases. This CDR3 comprises 14 residues. CDR3 DNA (partial): TGTGCCTGGAGTCCGGACTGGGACTCCTAT. This translates into CAWSPDWDSY. The whole CDR3 protein reads CAWSPDWDSYEQYF.

This clone is medium-sized (0.01 to 0.1%) by share. The listed genes are named as in mouse. The read ends 4 residues shy of where the CDR3 ends; the end is completed using the germline J gene. The gene calls are TRBV1 and TRBJ2-7, with no clear D. This CDR3 is built from 13 residues. CDR1 and CDR2 (germline): NSQYPW, LRSPGD (reference sequence). Incomplete CDR3 DNA: TGCACCTGCAGTGCACCCGACAAATAT. This sequence encodes CTCSAPDKY. The entire CDR3 sequence reads CTCSAPDKYEQYF.

This clone was recorded many times. The gene names here belong to mouse. The CDR3 is cut off 4 residues early in the read; its end comes from the germline J gene. The chain couples TRBV13-3 to TRBJ2-7; 8 nucleotides line up with TRBD1. CDR3 length: 13 amino acids. The germline gives CDR1 NNHDY, CDR2 SYVADS. The covered CDR3 bases are TGTGCCAGCAGTGCAGGGGGCGATCAT. This translates into CASSAGGDH. The CDR3 reads in full as CASSAGGDHEQYF.

This clone was observed many times. Gene names follow the mouse nomenclature. The read finishes 4 residues shy of the CDR3 end, and the germline J gene is used to complete it. This chain uses TRBV13-3 with TRBJ2-1; 10 bases line up with TRBD1. CDR1 and CDR2 from the germline V gene are NNHDY and SYVADS. The CDR3 loop spans 15 amino acids. V lost 4 bases to trimming and J lost 3 bases; unmatched junction nucleotides: 4. CDR3 region: CASSPGTGVYAEQFF. CDR3 bases read: TGTGCCAGCAGTCCCGGGACAGGGGTCTATGCT.

This clone is judged medium-sized. Genes and germline are mouse. The CDR3 end lies 4 residues beyond the end of the read and is filled in from the germline J gene. V is TRBV1 and J is TRBJ2-1; D is undetermined. This CDR3 is 13 amino acids long. Germline CDR1 reads NSQYPW; CDR2 reads LRSPGD (reference sequence). This CDR3 is CTCSAGGWAEQFF. Incomplete CDR3 DNA: TGCACCTGCAGTGCAGGGGGATGGGCT.

This clone was counted at least ten times. Germline and genes here are mouse. The CDR3 end is not reached by the read, which stops 4 residues before it; the germline J gene fills it in. The chain has TRBV14 and TRBJ2-7; 8 bases are a match to TRBD1. The CDR3 sequence is 14 residues long. V was clipped by 1 base and J by 2 bases; unmatched bases: 2. Germline CDR1 and CDR2: SGHDT and FRDEAV. The covered CDR3 bases are TGTGCCAGCAGTTTCCCACAGGGGGCCTAT. Protein product: CASSFPQGAY. The whole CDR3 sequence is CASSFPQGAYEQYF. The full variable domain, in which reference TRBV14 and TRBJ2-7 provide the parts outside the CDR3, is EAGVTQSPRYAVLQEGQAVSFWCDPISGHDTLYWYQQPRDQGPQLLVYFRDEAVIDNSQLPSDRFSAVRPKGTNSTLKIQSAKQGDTATYLCASSFPQGAYEQYFGPGTRLTVL.

This clone was observed a few times. Genes and germline come from the mouse. The CDR3 end is not reached by the read, which stops 4 residues before it; the germline J gene fills it in. The chain links TRBV13-3 to TRBJ1-1, with a tentative D call TRBD1 (5 bases). This CDR3 comprises 14 residues. Trimming stripped 4 bases from V and 1 base from J, with 11 bases between. Germline CDR1 reads NNHDY; CDR2 reads SYVADS. The DNA read from the CDR3 is TGTGCCAGCAGTATAGGACAAGTAAACACA. Amino acids: CASSIGQVNT. In full, the CDR3 reads CASSIGQVNTEVFF.

This clone was recorded many times. The gene names here belong to mouse. The sequence runs out 4 residues before the end of the CDR3; the remainder is reconstructed from the germline J gene. The rearrangement joins TRBV5 to TRBJ2-2; 7 nucleotides align to TRBD1. The CDR3 covers 16 residues. Germline V gene data show CDR1 as LGHNA and CDR2 as YNLKQL (reference sequence). J was trimmed by 0 bases and V by 4 bases; bases with no gene match: 5. CDR3 bases read: TGTGCCAGCAGCCCCGGGACAGTGACAAACACCGGG. Translating gives CASSPGTVTNTG. In full, the CDR3 is CASSPGTVTNTGQLYF.

This clone showed up just a few times. This may stem from a read error, because a much larger clone lies one nucleotide away. Mouse gene names apply. The missing CDR3 end, 4 residues past where the read stops, is filled in from the germline J gene. This rearrangement joins TRBV13-1 to TRBJ2-5; no definite D call. CDR3 length: 12 residues. From germline, CDR1 is NSHNY and CDR2 SYGAGN. The covered CDR3 bases are TGTGCCAGCAGTGAGGAGGGAGAC. Translated: CASSEEGD. The CDR3 in its entirety is CASSEEGDTQYF.

This clone was seen repeatedly, ten times or more. The genes are named according to mouse. Read sequence stops 4 residues before the CDR3 end, and the germline J gene provides the missing end. This chain joins TRBV13-1 and TRBJ2-4; 9 positions match TRBD2. The CDR3 consists of 16 residues. CDR1 is NSHNY and CDR2 is SYGAGN in the germline V gene. V gave up 0 bases and J gave up 1 base; unmatched junction bases: 3. The CDR3: CASSDAAGGGQNTLYF. The CDR3 DNA, read in part, is TGTGCCAGCAGTGATGCGGCTGGGGGGGGTCAAAAC.

This clone is classed as medium-sized. Each gene name is a mouse one. The read ends 4 residues before the CDR3 terminus; that terminus is restored from the germline J gene. V usage is TRBV14 and J usage is TRBJ2-1; tentative D call: TRBD1 (5 bases). The CDR3 totals 13 residues. The germline gives CDR1 SGHDT, CDR2 FRDEAV. V gave up 2 bases and J gave up 2 bases, with 5 bases separating them. CDR3 region: CASSLGDYAEQFF. The sequenced part of the CDR3 DNA is TGTGCCAGCAGTTTAGGGGACTATGCT.

This clone is categorized as medium-sized. These gene names are mouse names. CDR3 in amino acids: CTCSANQGTYNSPLYF. The sequenced CDR3 bases are TGCACCTGCAGTGCAAACCAGGGGACGTATAATTCGCCC. The chain uses TRBV1 and TRBJ1-6, with D perhaps TRBD1 (6 bases). The missing CDR3 end, 3 residues past where the read stops, is filled in from the germline J gene. TRBJ1-6 is an open reading frame, and its role is uncertain. Germline V CDR1 and CDR2: NSQYPW, LRSPGD (reference sequence). V shed 2 bases and J shed 4 bases, with 12 bases lying between them. This CDR3 contains 16 residues.

This clone is labeled as medium-sized. The germline and genes are mouse ones. The CDR3 extends 4 residues past the end of the read, so its final part is completed from the germline J gene. The chain has TRBV19 and TRBJ1-1, with 9 nucleotides matching TRBD1. Trimming at V came to 5 bases and at J to 1 base, leaving 0 bases not matched to a gene. Looked up from germline, CDR1 is FNHDT and CDR2 is SITEND (reference sequence). The CDR3 is 13 residues long. CDR3 protein: CASRDRGNTEVFF. The DNA read from the CDR3 is TGTGCCAGCAGGGACAGGGGAAACACA.

At least ten counts were recorded for this clone. Gene labels here are mouse ones. The sequenced fragment ends 4 residues before the CDR3 boundary, so the rest is inferred from the germline J gene. The chain has TRBV5 and TRBJ1-2; D may be TRBD1 (6 bases). In germline, CDR1 is LGHNA, CDR2 YNLKQL (reference sequence). This CDR3 spans 14 amino acids. The V gene lost 4 bases and the J gene lost 0 bases, with 9 bases spanning the gap. CDR3 protein: CASSRDKPNSDYTF. The covered CDR3 bases are TGTGCCAGCAGCCGGGACAAACCAAACTCC.

In this sample, this clone is medium-sized. Gene names follow the mouse nomenclature. Sequencing ends 4 residues short of the CDR3 end; the germline J gene provides the rest. The V and J genes are TRBV1 and TRBJ2-4, with 11 bases fitting TRBD2. CDR1 is NSQYPW and CDR2 is LRSPGD in the germline V gene (reference sequence). The junction had 3 bases not matched to a gene; V was cut back by 0 bases and J by 1 base. CDR3 size: 17 residues. The DNA read from the CDR3 is TGCACCTGCAGTGCAGATGGGACTGGGGGACGTCAAAAC. It codes for CTCSADGTGGRQN. In full, the CDR3 reads CTCSADGTGGRQNTLYF.

This clone was counted at least ten times. Gene names are mouse gene names. The CDR3 end is not reached by the read, which stops 3 residues before it; the germline J gene fills it in. The V gene is TRBV31, the J gene TRBJ1-6, with 9 nucleotides matching TRBD1. TRBJ1-6 is labeled an ORF, and its function is uncertain. The germline V gene has CDR1 GKSSPN and CDR2 SITVG. This CDR3 comprises 15 residues. Trimming at V came to 1 base and at J to 4 bases, leaving 2 bases not matched to a gene. CDR3 in amino acids: CAWSPGTGYNSPLYF. CDR3 DNA (partial): TGTGCCTGGAGTCCCGGGACAGGGTATAATTCGCCC.

By sample share, this clone is medium-sized. Mouse germline and gene names are used. The read falls 4 residues short of the CDR3 end, and the missing part is taken from the germline J gene. The V and J genes are TRBV5 and TRBJ2-1; TRBD1 might be the D (7 bases). Trimming removed 4 bases from V and 6 bases from J, with 13 bases in between. Looked up from germline, CDR1 is LGHNA and CDR2 is YNLKQL (reference sequence). The CDR3 consists of 14 residues. The covered CDR3 bases are TGTGCCAGCAGCCTGAGGGGGCTGGTTGCT. It is translated as CASSLRGLVA. The whole CDR3 region reads CASSLRGLVAEQFF.

In its sample, this clone was seen many times. Gene names are mouse gene names. CDR3 DNA, as far as it was read: TGTGCCAGCAGCGGGACTGGGGGGTACCAAGAC. As protein: CASSGTGGYQD. The whole CDR3 protein is CASSGTGGYQDTQYF. The chain links TRBV13-1 to TRBJ2-5; 12 bases map to TRBD2. Read sequence stops 4 residues before the CDR3 end, and the germline J gene provides the missing end. The junction had 2 bases not matched to a gene; V was cut back by 5 bases and J by 1 base. Germline V gene sequence: CDR1 NSHNY, CDR2 SYGAGN. The CDR3 is made up of 15 amino acids.

This clone is labeled medium-sized (0.01 to 0.1%). The gene names given are mouse names. The read finishes 4 residues shy of the CDR3 end, and the germline J gene is used to complete it. V and J are TRBV5 and TRBJ2-7; 9 nucleotides align to TRBD2. The germline gives CDR1 LGHNA, CDR2 YNLKQL (reference sequence). This CDR3 spans 14 amino acids. V dropped 4 bases and J dropped 2; count of bases not matched to a gene: 3. CDR3 in amino acids: CASSPRLGAYEQYF. CDR3 DNA, as far as it was read: TGTGCCAGCAGCCCTCGACTGGGGGCCTAT.

This clone was found many times. Mouse gene names and germline throughout. The covered CDR3 bases are TGTGCCAGCACCTGGGACTGGGCGAACACCGGG. This codes for CASTWDWANTG. The CDR3 in full is CASTWDWANTGQLYF. This chain connects TRBV19 to TRBJ2-2, with 9 bases matching TRBD2. Read data end 4 residues before the CDR3 end; the end is taken from the germline J gene. Germline loops: CDR1 FNHDT, CDR2 SITEND (reference sequence). The V segment lost 6 bases and the J segment 2 bases; nucleotides outside the gene matches: 5. This CDR3 has 15 amino acids.

By its share, this clone is medium-sized (0.01 to 0.1%). The gene names given are mouse names. The read ends 4 residues before the CDR3 terminus; that terminus is restored from the germline J gene. This chain joins TRBV1 and TRBJ2-2, with TRBD2 identical over 9 bases. This CDR3 spans 17 amino acids. Germline trimming cut 0 bases from V and 0 bases from J; bases unmatched to any gene: 2. From germline, CDR1 is NSQYPW and CDR2 LRSPGD (reference sequence). The CDR3 sequence is CTCSADDWGSNTGQLYF. The sequenced CDR3 bases are TGCACCTGCAGTGCAGACGACTGGGGGTCAAACACCGGG.

This clone occurred a few times. Gene names are mouse gene names. The read ends 3 residues shy of where the CDR3 ends; the end is completed using the germline J gene. V is TRBV4 and J is TRBJ1-6, with D uncertain. TRBJ1-6 is an ORF, and what it does is uncertain. This CDR3 has 13 amino acids. Looked up from germline, CDR1 is LGHDT and CDR2 is YNNKQL (reference sequence). Trimming took off 5 bases at V and 5 bases at J, with 7 bases between the two ends. The sequenced CDR3 bases are TGTGCCAGCAGCAGACAAAATAATTCGCCC. Translating gives CASSRQNNSP. The full CDR3 protein reads CASSRQNNSPLYF.